The entry that follows covers one T cell receptor (beta chain) sequence. Some clones are missing from TCRdb's copy, which holds only in-frame ones; the method was immunoSEQ multiplex PCR. The repertoire consists of approximately 270,000 clones, with over 75% occurring once and the leading ten covering approximately 10%. The record originates from a study of blood T cell repertoires in COVID-19. Study details: The United States, Italy and Spain provided the acute and convalescent COVID-19 samples.

This CDR3 comprises 12 residues. V shed 7 bases and J shed 0 bases, with 8 bases lying between them. Germline V lookup: CDR1 SGHRS, CDR2 YFSETQ. This clonotype originated in a woman aged 70-85 years with acute or convalescent COVID-19. The rearrangement uses TRBV5-1 and TRBJ2-7, with D uncertain. Input material: peripheral blood. This CDR3 is CASSPSSYEQYF. The CDR3 coding sequence is TGCGCCAGCTCCCCGAGCTCCTACGAGCAGTACTTC.